What follows is one T cell receptor beta chain and its context. The data belong to a study of blood T cell repertoires in COVID-19. Study-level information: Collection of acute and convalescent COVID-19 samples took place in the United States, Italy and Spain. PBMCs, B-cell-depleted T cells, or T cells provided the cDNA or gDNA that made up the material.

Germline CDR1 and CDR2: LNHDA and SQIVND (reference sequence). Trimming cost V 4 bases and J 7 bases; bases outside gene matches: 10. CDR3 length equals 16 residues. Original data processing: By means of reference gene primer amplification, nucleated cell counts were estimated. Here immunoSEQ multiplex PCR was the method, and the copy in TCRdb shows in-frame clones only, minus some. V, J and clone size reflect that table, while D and trimming were determined from the DNA. The sample lists around 260,000 clones, roughly 85% occurring once. The chain uses TRBV19 and TRBJ1-6; TRBD1 matches at 7 bases. This TCR was recovered from a man aged 55-75 years who had recovered from COVID-19. Specimen: peripheral blood. The CDR3 DNA sequence: TGTGCCAGTAGTAAGACGACAGGGAAGGGGAATTCACCCCTCCACTTT. It specifies CASSKTTGKGNSPLHF.